The T cell receptor beta chain described here comes from a study of T cell changes during pregnancy in multiple sclerosis. From germline, CDR1 is KGHSH and CDR2 LQKENI. The junction had 0 bases not matched to a gene; V was cut back by 5 bases and J by 1 base. This CDR3 has 13 residues. Produced via immunoSEQ multiplex PCR; TCRdb's table is partial and in-frame only. The sample lists around 68,000 clones; 75% to 95% were seen once. The chain has TRBV18 and TRBJ2-7; the match to TRBD1 covers 9 bases. This sequence originates from a female donor with multiple sclerosis, enrolled in a pregnancy study. The sequenced sample was CD4+ T cells from peripheral blood mononuclear cells, obtained before pregnancy. The chain's CDR3 is CASSGTGSYEQYF. Written as DNA, the CDR3 is TGTGCCAGCTCAGGGACAGGGTCCTACGAGCAGTACTTC.